A selection of T cell receptor beta chains follows, all from one sample in a study of T-cell reconstitution after alpha-beta-depleted transplantation in children. Each CDR3 protein is one row after TCRdb ran MiXCR on the PCR reads. The sample has approximately 520,000 distinct CDR3 sequences, 32% seen once; the top ten hold 2% to 3%. Sequencing was performed on PBMCs from the stem cell graft donor, taken from the stem cell graft. These receptors all come from a human donor who donated a stem cell graft to a child with aplastic anemia. The conserved cysteine and the conserved F or W are not part of the CDR3 here. Clone size is shown for a subset of rows, as once, few, many or a class of expanded clone.

few,TRBJ2-3,TRBV6-1,ASRETGNTDTQY
few,TRBJ2-2,TRBV5-1,ASSARTGDTGELF
NA,TRBJ1-1,TRBV27,ASGRWGAVEAF
NA,TRBJ1-3,TRBV5-1,ASSWDQDTIY
few,TRBJ2-6,TRBV27,ASSPLGSGANVLT
NA,TRBJ1-2,TRBV7-2,ASSSQAGPYGYT
NA,TRBJ2-2,TRBV11-2,ASSSIPGQSLTNTGELF
few,TRBJ1-1,TRBV28,ASTKNTEAF
NA,TRBJ1-2,TRBV10-3,AISGGIGYT
once,TRBJ1-5,TRBV10-3,AISESGGDQPQH
few,TRBJ2-7,TRBV10-3,AISVGASDEQY
few,TRBJ2-2,TRBV15,ATSRVGGVRTGELF
NA,TRBJ2-3,TRBV7-2,ASSPGPAGGDTQY
NA,TRBJ2-1,TRBV6-2/TRBV6-3,ASSYGVSSYNEQF